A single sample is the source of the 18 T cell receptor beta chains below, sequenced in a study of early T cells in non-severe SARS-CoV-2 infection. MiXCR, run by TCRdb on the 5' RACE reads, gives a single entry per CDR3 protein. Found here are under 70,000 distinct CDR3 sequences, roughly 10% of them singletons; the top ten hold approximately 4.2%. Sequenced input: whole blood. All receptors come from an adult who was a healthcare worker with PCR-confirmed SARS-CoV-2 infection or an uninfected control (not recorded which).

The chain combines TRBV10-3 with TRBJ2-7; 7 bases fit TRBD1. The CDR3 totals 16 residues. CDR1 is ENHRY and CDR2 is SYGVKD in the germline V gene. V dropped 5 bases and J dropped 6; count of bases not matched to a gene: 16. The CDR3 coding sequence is TGTGCCATCAGTACAACCGCGACAGGGAGATCGTTCGAGCAGTACTTC. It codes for CAISTTATGRSFEQYF.

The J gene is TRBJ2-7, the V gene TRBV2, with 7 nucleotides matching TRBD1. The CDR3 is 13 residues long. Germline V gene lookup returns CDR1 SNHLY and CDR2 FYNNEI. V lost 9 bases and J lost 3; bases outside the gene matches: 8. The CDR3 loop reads CASRDRTLYEQYF. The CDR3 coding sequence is TGTGCCAGTCGGGACAGAACCCTCTACGAGCAGTACTTC.

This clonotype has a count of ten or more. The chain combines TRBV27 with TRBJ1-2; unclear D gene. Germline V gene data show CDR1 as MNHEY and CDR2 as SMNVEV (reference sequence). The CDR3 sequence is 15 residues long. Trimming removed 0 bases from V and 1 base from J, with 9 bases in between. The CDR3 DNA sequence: TGTGCCAGCAGTTTATCAGGCAGTCTTAACTATGGCTACACCTTC. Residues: CASSLSGSLNYGYTF.

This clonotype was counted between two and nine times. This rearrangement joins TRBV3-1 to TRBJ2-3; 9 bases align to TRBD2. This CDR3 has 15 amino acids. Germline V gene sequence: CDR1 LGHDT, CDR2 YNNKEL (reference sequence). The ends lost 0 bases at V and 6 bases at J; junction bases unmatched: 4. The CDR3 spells CASSQDTLAGDTQYF. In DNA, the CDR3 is TGTGCCAGCAGCCAAGATACCCTAGCGGGGGATACGCAGTATTTT.

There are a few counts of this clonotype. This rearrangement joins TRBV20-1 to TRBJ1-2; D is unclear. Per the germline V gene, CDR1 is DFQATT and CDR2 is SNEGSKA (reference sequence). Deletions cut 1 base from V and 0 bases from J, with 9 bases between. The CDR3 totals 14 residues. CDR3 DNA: TGCAGTGCTAGAGGAGAATACTCTAACTATGGCTACACCTTC. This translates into CSARGEYSNYGYTF.

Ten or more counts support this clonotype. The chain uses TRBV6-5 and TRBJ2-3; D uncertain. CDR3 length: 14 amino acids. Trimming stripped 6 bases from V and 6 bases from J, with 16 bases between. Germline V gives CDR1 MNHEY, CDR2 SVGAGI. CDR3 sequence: CASSYAISQDTQYF. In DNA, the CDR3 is TGTGCCAGCAGCTACGCCATTTCGCAGGATACGCAGTATTTT.

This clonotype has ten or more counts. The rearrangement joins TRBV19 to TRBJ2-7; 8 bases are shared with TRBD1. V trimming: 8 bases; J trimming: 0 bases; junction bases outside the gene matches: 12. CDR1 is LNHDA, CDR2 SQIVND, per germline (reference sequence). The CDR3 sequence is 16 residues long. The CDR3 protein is CASSTYAGQGSYEQYF. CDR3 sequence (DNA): TGTGCCAGTTCTACATACGCCGGACAGGGCTCCTACGAGCAGTACTTC.

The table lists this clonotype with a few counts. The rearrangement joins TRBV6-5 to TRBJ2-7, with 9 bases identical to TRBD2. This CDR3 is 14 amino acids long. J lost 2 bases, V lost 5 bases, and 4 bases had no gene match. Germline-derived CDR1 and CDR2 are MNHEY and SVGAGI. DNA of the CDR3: TGTGCCAGCAGTGCTAGCGGGACAGCCTACGAGCAGTACTTC. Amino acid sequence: CASSASGTAYEQYF.

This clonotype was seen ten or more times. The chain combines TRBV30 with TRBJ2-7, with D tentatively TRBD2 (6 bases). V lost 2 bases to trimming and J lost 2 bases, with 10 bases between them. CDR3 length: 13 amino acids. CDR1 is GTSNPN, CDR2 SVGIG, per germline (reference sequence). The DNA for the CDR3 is TGTGCCTGGAGTTCCGGGGGTACCTACGAGCAGTACTTC. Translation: CAWSSGGTYEQYF.

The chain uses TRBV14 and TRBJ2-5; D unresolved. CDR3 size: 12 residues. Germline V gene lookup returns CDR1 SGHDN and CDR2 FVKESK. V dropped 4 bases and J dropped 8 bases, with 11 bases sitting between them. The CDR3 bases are TGTGCCAGCAGCCGTCCGCGCCGAACCCAGTACTTC. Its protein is CASSRPRRTQYF.

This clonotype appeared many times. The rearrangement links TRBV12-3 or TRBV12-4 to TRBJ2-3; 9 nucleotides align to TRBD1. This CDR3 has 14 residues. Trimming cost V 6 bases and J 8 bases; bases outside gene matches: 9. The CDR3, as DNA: TGTGCCAGCAGCCGCGGGACAGGGTATGGTACGCAGTATTTT. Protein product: CASSRGTGYGTQYF.

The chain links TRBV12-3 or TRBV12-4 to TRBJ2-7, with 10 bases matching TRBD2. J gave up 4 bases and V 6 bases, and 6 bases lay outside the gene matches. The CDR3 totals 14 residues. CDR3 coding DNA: TGTGCCAGCAGGGCTAGCGGGAGAGGGTACGAGCAGTACTTC. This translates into CASRASGRGYEQYF.

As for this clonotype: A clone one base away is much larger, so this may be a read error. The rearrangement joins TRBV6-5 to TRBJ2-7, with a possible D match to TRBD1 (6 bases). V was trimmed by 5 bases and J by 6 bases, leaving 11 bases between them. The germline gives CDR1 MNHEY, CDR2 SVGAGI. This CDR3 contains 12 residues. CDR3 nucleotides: TGTGCCAGCAGTATGAACAGGGTCGAGCAGTACTTC. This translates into CASSMNRVEQYF.

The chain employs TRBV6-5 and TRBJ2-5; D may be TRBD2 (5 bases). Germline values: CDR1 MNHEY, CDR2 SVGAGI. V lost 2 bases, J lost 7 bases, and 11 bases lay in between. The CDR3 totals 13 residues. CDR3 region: CASSYKAARTQYF. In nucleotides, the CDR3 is TGTGCCAGCAGTTACAAAGCGGCCAGGACCCAGTACTTC.

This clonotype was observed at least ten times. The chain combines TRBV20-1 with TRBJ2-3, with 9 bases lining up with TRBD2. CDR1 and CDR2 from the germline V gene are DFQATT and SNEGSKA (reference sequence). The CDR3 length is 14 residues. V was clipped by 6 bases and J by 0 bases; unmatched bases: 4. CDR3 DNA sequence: TGCAGTGCCCAAGCGGGGGGTAGCACAGATACGCAGTATTTT. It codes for CSAQAGGSTDTQYF.

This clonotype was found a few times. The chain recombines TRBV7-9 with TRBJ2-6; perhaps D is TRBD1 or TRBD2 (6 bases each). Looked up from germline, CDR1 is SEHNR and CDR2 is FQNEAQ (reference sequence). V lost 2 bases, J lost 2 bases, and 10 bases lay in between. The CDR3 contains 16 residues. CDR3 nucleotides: TGTGCCAGCAGCTTACCCGGGGGCGCTGGGGCCAACGTCCTGACTTTC. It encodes CASSLPGGAGANVLTF.

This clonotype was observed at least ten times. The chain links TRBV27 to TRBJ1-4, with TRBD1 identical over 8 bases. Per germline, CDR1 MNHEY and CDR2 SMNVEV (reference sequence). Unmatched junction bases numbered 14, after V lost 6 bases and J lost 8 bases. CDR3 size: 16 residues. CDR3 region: CASSGQGASKAEKLFF. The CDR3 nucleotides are TGTGCCAGCAGCGGACAGGGAGCGAGCAAAGCCGAAAAACTGTTTTTT. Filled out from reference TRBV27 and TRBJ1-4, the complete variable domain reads EAQVTQNPRYLITVTGKKLTVTCSQNMNHEYMSWYRQDPGLGLRQIYYSMNVEVTDKGDVPEGYKVSRKEKRNFPLILESPSPNQTSLYFCASSGQGASKAEKLFFGSGTQLSVL.

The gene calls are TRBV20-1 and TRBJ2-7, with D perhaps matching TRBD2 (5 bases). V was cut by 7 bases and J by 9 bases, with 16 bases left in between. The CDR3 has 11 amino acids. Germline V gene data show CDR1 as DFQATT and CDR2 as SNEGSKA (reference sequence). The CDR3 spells CSVLDLRGQYF. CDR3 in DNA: TGCAGTGTATTGGACTTACGAGGGCAGTACTTC.